This T cell receptor beta chain was recovered during a study of T-cell reconstitution after alpha-beta-depleted transplantation in children. Study-level results: A year had passed since transplant, and T-cell counts and diversity by then came mostly from newly produced T cells. Surviving thymic progenitors and recipient T cells were the source of high TCRbeta diversity at day 60 in some patients. Alpha-beta T cells about two months after transplant reportedly derived from several hundred expanded graft clones.

The CDR3 totals 16 residues. V lost 5 bases to trimming and J lost 0 bases; unmatched junction nucleotides: 8. A TCRbeta library incorporating unique molecular identifiers was prepared. TCRdb independently ran MiXCR on the PCR reads; one entry per CDR3 protein. This table has approximately 800,000 distinct CDR3 sequences, around 17% appearing once. With regard to this clonotype: The antigen remains undetermined.

This chain links TRBV12-3 or TRBV12-4 with TRBJ2-3, with 7 nucleotides matching TRBD1. The sequence derives from a male patient aged 10-17 years who had a stem cell transplant for acute lymphoblastic leukemia, so the T cells may come from the graft donor. The sequenced sample was PBMCs, mostly from graft donor cells, obtained 360 days after TCRalphabeta/CD19-depleted stem cell transplant. In DNA form, the CDR3 reads TGTGCCAGCAGTACAGGGGTCACGTTTAGCACAGATACGCAGTATTTT. Its translation is CASSTGVTFSTDTQYF.